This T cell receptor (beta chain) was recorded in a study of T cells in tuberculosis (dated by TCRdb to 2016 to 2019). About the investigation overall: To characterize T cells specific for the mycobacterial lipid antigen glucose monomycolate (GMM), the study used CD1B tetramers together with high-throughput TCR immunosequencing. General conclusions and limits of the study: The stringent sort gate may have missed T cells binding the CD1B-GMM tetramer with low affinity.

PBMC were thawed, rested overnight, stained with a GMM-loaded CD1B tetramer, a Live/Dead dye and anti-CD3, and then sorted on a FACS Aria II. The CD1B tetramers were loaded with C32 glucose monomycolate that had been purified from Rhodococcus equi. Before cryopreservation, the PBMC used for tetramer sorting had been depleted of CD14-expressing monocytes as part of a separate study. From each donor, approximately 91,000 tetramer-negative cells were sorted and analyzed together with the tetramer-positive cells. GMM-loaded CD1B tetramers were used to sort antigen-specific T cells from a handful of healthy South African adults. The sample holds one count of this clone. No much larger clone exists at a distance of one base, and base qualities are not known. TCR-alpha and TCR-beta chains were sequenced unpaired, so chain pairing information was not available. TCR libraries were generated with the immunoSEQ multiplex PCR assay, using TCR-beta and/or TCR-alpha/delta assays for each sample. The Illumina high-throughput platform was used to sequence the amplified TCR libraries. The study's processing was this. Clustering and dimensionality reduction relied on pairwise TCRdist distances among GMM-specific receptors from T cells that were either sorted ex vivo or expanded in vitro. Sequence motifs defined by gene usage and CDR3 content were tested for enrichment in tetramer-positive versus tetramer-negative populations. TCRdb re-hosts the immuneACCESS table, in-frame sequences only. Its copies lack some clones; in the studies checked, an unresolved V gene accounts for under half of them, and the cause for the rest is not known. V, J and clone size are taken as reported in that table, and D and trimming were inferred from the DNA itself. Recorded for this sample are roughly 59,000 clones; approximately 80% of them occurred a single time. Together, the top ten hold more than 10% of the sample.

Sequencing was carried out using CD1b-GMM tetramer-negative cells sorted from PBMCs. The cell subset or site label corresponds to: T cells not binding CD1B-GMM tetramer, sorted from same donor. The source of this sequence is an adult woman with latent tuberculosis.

The sequenced DNA is TGTGCCAGCAGCCAAGCCCCCCACAGGGGAAACACCATATATTTT. It translates as CASSQAPHRGNTIYF. The rearrangement combines TRBV14 with TRBJ1-3, with a weak D call of TRBD1 (5 bases match). Per the germline V gene, SGHDN is the CDR1 and FVKESK is the CDR2. Reading from cysteine to phenylalanine, the CDR3 counts 15 amino acids. The sequence is cut down to CDR3 DNA, 45 bases in frame from base 1. The junction shows trimming of 1 base on V and 4 bases on J, plus 11 bases between the germline ends.